Below, one T cell receptor beta chain is given with its context. Its antigen is undetermined. TCRdb's table, derived via immunoSEQ multiplex PCR, lists solely in-frame clones and lacks some. The sample lists about 16,000 clones, around nine tenths seen once, with approximately 15% in the top ten. The sample is drawn from a study of T cells in pancreatic ductal adenocarcinoma. The CDR3 is made up of 16 amino acids. The germline V gene encodes CDR1 LNHDA and CDR2 SQIVND (reference sequence). Trimming took off 5 bases at V and 0 bases at J, with 14 bases between the two ends. Selected pancreatic ductal adenocarcinoma patients had undergone surgery without neoadjuvant therapy. Study-wide findings and caveats: Mean clonality was about 0.11 in tumors and about 0.079 in blood, not significantly different.

The clonotype was recovered from a human donor with pancreatic ductal adenocarcinoma. The sequenced sample consisted of PBMCs. This chain uses TRBV19 with TRBJ2-1, with D possibly being TRBD1 or TRBD2 (5 bases each). The CDR3 bases are TGTGCCAGTAGTTTGTCGGGGCGCCTCTCCTACAATGAGCAGTTCTTC. Protein product: CASSLSGRLSYNEQFF.